The T cell receptor beta chain described here comes from a study of T cells after yellow fever vaccination. About the study: Fractions with few cells were prepared using SMART-Seq v4 Ultra Low Input.

On this clonotype: The junction departs from germline at one end; a sequencing error may be responsible.

Germline assignment: CDR1 SEHNR and CDR2 FQNEAQ (reference sequence). The length of the CDR3 is 14 residues. From the 5' RACE reads, TCRdb called clonotypes with MiXCR, one entry per CDR3 protein. The sample lists under 250,000 distinct CDR3 sequences; around 7% were seen once. The TCR was taken from a man aged 30 to 39 who received the YFV17D yellow fever vaccine. The V gene is TRBV7-9, the J gene TRBJ2-3; D gene ambiguous. Here the sequenced sample was CD4+ T cells sorted from PBMCs, taken 15 days after the yellow fever booster vaccination. The CDR3 DNA follows: TGTGCCAGCAGCCACCCCCGCATCACAGATACGCGGTATTTT. Translated: CASSHPRITDTRYF.